Below are 15 T cell receptor beta chains sequenced from a single sample in a study of control samples from healthy donors and cancer patients. TCRdb's copy holds only in-frame clones and misses some; the assay was immunoSEQ multiplex PCR. Counted here are some 130,000 clones, 92% occurring once; the ten biggest clones make up 2.1%. Input material: blood. These receptors were obtained from a woman aged 45-59 years in good health.

The rearrangement links TRBV5-4 to TRBJ2-5; 7 bases map to TRBD2. V shed 0 bases and J 4 bases; nucleotides not matched to a gene: 9. This CDR3 contains 16 residues. Germline values: CDR1 SGHNT, CDR2 YYREEE (reference sequence). The CDR3 loop reads CASSLEGGRGGETQYF. Written as DNA, the CDR3 is TGTGCCAGCAGCTTGGAGGGAGGGAGGGGAGGAGAGACCCAGTACTTC. The full variable domain, in which reference TRBV5-4 and TRBJ2-5 provide the parts outside the CDR3, is ETGVTQSPTHLIKTRGQQVTLRCSSQSGHNTVSWYQQALGQGPQFIFQYYREEENGRGNFPPRFSGLQFPNYSSELNVNALELDDSALYLCASSLEGGRGGETQYFGPGTRLLVL.

The chain has TRBV28 and TRBJ1-1; 7 bases match TRBD1. This CDR3 region has 10 residues. Germline V gene data show CDR1 as MDHEN and CDR2 as SYDVKM. The junction had 2 bases not matched to a gene; V was cut back by 8 bases and J by 8 bases. As DNA, the CDR3 is TGTGCCAGCCGGGACAGCGAAGCTTTCTTT. This encodes CASRDSEAFF.

This clone came up once. V gene TRBV28 combines with J gene TRBJ1-2, with D possibly TRBD1 on 6 matching bases. Trimming cost V 3 bases and J 3 bases, with 14 bases left between them. The germline V gene has CDR1 MDHEN and CDR2 SYDVKM. CDR3 length: 15 residues. CDR3 region: CASSFPSGAHYGYTF. In nucleotides, the CDR3 is TGTGCCAGCAGTTTCCCCTCAGGGGCTCACTATGGCTACACCTTC.

This chain connects TRBV19 to TRBJ2-3, with TRBD1 matching over 7 bases. The germline V gene encodes CDR1 LNHDA and CDR2 SQIVND (reference sequence). Losses at the gene ends were 5 bases for V and 2 bases for J; bases not matched to a gene: 4. CDR3 length equals 14 residues. Here the CDR3 DNA reads TGTGCCAGTAGTCGGGACAGAGTCACAGATACGCAGTATTTT. This translates into CASSRDRVTDTQYF. The variable domain in full, completed from reference TRBV19 and TRBJ2-3, reads DGGITQSPKYLFRKEGQNVTLSCEQNLNHDAMYWYRQDPGQGLRLIYYSQIVNDFQKGDIAEGYSVSREKKESFPLTVTSAQKNPTAFYLCASSRDRVTDTQYFGPGTRLTVL.

The chain links TRBV29-1 to TRBJ1-2; 7 bases align to TRBD1. The CDR3 spans 13 residues. The V gene's germline CDR1 is SQVTM and CDR2 ANQGSEA. Losses at the gene ends were 5 bases for V and 1 base for J; bases not matched to a gene: 4. The CDR3 bases are TGCAGCGTTATAACAGGGGATAACTATGGCTACACCTTC. This encodes CSVITGDNYGYTF.

V usage is TRBV12-3 or TRBV12-4 and J usage is TRBJ2-1; D tentatively reads TRBD1 or TRBD2 (5 bases each). V was shortened by 6 bases and J by 8 bases, with 14 bases between the two germline ends. The CDR3 length is 13 residues. The CDR3 nucleotides read TGTGCCAGCAGACCCGGGGCGGACGATGAGCAGTTCTTC. Amino acids: CASRPGADDEQFF.

The V call is TRBV28, the J call TRBJ2-3; unclear D gene. There are 13 residues in the CDR3. V dropped 8 bases and J dropped 4 bases, with 13 bases sitting between them. The germline V gene encodes CDR1 MDHEN and CDR2 SYDVKM. CDR3 sequence reads: CASSLLAADTQYF. The CDR3 DNA sequence: TGTGCCAGCTCCCTATTGGCGGCAGATACGCAGTATTTT.

This clone was picked up one time. The gene calls are TRBV6-4 and TRBJ2-1; D possibly matches TRBD1 or TRBD2 (5 bases each). The germline V gene has CDR1 MRHNA and CDR2 SNTAGT. Between the trimmed V and J ends, which lost 6 bases and 2 bases, there was a span of 11 bases. There are 14 residues in the CDR3. CDR3 bases: TGTGCCAGCAGACTACTAGGGGCCTACAATGAGCAGTTCTTC. Its protein product is CASRLLGAYNEQFF.

This rearrangement joins TRBV6-1 to TRBJ1-4, with D uncertain. The CDR3 covers 14 residues. CDR1 is MNHNS, CDR2 SASEGT, per germline. Trimming pared 0 bases from V and 4 bases from J, leaving 6 bases between. CDR3 in amino acids: CASSEAWGNEKLFF. The CDR3 nucleotides are TGTGCCAGCAGTGAAGCTTGGGGTAATGAAAAACTGTTTTTT.

The chain carries TRBV19 and TRBJ1-5; D might be TRBD1 (6 bases). The CDR3 covers 15 residues. V was trimmed by 7 bases and J by 10 bases, leaving 23 bases between them. CDR1 LNHDA and CDR2 SQIVND come from the germline V gene (reference sequence). The CDR3 loop reads CASTDRGGALGPQHF. The CDR3 coding sequence is TGTGCCAGTACCGATAGGGGGGGGGCCCTGGGCCCCCAGCATTTT.

The rearrangement links TRBV7-6 to TRBJ2-3; 8 positions match TRBD2. There are 17 residues in the CDR3. With 1 base clipped from V and 2 bases from J, the junction kept 8 bases outside the gene matches. Germline V gene data show CDR1 as SGHVS and CDR2 as FNYEAQ. The CDR3 loop reads CASSLVSAGGPTDTQYF. For the CDR3, the DNA is TGTGCCAGCAGCTTAGTTTCTGCGGGAGGCCCCACAGATACGCAGTATTTT.

The chain links TRBV6-4 to TRBJ2-1; D unresolved. Trimming stripped 4 bases from V and 4 bases from J, with 8 bases between. The CDR3 runs 13 residues. The V gene's germline CDR1 is MRHNA and CDR2 SNTAGT. The CDR3 coding sequence is TGTGCCAGCAGTGGCGTCCTATACAATGAGCAGTTCTTC. The encoded protein is CASSGVLYNEQFF.

The chain links TRBV4-1 to TRBJ1-1; no definite D call. The CDR3 is made up of 14 amino acids. The ends were cut back, 6 bases at V and 1 base at J, with 12 bases in the middle. Germline lookup yields CDR1 MGHRA and CDR2 YSYEKL. CDR3 coding DNA: TGCGCCAGCAGGGGCCAACTGAAGAACACTGAAGCTTTCTTT. This encodes CASRGQLKNTEAFF.

The chain combines TRBV18 with TRBJ2-7; D assignment may be TRBD1 or TRBD2 (5 bases each). V was trimmed by 3 bases and J by 5 bases, leaving 17 bases between them. The germline gives CDR1 KGHSH, CDR2 LQKENI. The CDR3 length is 15 residues. CDR3 sequence: CASSPGTSRIHEQYF. In DNA, the CDR3 is TGTGCCAGCTCACCCGGGACGTCCAGAATCCACGAGCAGTACTTC.

The chain employs TRBV24-1 and TRBJ2-7; tentative D call: TRBD1 (7 bases). Germline V gives CDR1 KGHDR, CDR2 SFDVKD. Trimming removed 0 bases from V and 9 bases from J, with 14 bases in between. CDR3 size: 14 residues. The DNA of the CDR3 is TGTGCCACCAGTGATTTGGGGGGGACAGCACGGCAGTACTTC. Protein: CATSDLGGTARQYF.